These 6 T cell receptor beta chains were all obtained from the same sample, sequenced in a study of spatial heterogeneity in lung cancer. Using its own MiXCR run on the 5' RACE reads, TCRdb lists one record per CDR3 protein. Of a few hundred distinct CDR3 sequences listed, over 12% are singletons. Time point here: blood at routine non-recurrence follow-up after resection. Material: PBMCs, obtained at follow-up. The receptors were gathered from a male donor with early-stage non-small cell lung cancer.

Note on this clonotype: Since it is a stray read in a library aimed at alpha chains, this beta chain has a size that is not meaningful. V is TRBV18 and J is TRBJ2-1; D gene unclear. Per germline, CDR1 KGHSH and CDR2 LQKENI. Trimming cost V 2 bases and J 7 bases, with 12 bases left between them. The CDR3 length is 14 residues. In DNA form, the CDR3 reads TGTGCCAGCTCACCAAGCGCCATTAGGAATGAGCAGTTCTTC. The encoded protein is CASSPSAIRNEQFF.

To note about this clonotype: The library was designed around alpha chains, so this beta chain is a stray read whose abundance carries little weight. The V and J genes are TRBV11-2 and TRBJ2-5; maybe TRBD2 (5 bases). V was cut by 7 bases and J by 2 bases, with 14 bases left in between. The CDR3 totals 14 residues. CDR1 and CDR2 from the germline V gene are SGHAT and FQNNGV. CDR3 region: CASTPGMPQETQYF. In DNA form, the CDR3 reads TGTGCCAGCACCCCGGGGATGCCTCAAGAGACCCAGTACTTC.

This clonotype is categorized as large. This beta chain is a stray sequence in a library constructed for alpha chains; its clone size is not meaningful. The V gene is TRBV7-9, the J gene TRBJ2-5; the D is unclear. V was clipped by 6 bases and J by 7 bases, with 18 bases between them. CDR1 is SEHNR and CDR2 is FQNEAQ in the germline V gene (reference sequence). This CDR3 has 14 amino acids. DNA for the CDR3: TGTGCCAGCAGATCCGTAGCTGAACCGGGGACCCAGTACTTC. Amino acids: CASRSVAEPGTQYF.

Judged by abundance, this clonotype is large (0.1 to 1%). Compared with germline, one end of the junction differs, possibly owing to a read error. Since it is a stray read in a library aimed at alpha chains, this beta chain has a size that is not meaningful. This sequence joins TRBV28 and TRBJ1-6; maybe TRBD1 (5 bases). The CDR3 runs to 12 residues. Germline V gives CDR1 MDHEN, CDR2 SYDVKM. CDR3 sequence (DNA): TGTGCCAGCAGTTTACCGCGGGGCAGTTTGAGCTTT. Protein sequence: CASSLPRGSLSF.

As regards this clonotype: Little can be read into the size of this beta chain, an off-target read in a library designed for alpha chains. The CDR3 DNA reads as TGTGCCAGCAAGAGAACAGCACAAGAGACCCAGTACTTC. Amino acids: CASKRTAQETQYF. The chain couples TRBV7-3 to TRBJ2-5; no reliable D call. The CDR3 length is 13 residues. V shed 7 bases and J shed 2 bases, with 11 bases lying between them. The germline gives CDR1 SGHTA, CDR2 FQGTGA.

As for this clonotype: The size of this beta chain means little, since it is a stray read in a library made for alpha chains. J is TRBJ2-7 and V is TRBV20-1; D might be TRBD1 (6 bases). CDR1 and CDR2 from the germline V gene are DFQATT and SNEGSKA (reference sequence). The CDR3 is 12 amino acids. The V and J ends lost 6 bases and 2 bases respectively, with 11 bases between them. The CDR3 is CSACDRPYEQYF. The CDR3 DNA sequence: TGCAGTGCGTGTGACAGGCCCTACGAGCAGTACTTC.